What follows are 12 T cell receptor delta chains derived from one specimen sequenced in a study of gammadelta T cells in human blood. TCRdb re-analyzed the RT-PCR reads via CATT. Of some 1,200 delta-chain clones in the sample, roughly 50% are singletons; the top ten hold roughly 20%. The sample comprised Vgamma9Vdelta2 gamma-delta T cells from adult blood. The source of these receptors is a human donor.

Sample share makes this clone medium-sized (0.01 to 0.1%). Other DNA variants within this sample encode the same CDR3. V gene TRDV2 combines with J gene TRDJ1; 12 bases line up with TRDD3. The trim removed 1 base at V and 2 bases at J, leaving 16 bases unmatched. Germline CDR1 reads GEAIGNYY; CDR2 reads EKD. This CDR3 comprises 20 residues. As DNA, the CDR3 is TGTGCCTGTGACACTCTGGCCGCGTACGGACTGGGGGATACTACCGATAAACTCATCTTT. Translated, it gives CACDTLAAYGLGDTTDKLIF.

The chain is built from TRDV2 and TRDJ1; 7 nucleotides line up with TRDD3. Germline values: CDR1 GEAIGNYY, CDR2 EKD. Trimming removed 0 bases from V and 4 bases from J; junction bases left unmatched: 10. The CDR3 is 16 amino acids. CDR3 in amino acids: CACDTLLGPDGDKLIF. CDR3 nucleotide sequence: TGTGCCTGTGACACCCTACTGGGGCCCGATGGCGATAAACTCATCTTT.

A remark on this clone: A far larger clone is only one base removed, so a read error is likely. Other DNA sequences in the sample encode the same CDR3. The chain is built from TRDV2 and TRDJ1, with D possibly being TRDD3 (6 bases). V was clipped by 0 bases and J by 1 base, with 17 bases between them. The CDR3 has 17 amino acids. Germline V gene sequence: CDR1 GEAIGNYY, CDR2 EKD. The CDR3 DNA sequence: TGTGCCTGTGACACCTTGGAGGCTGGGGAGGGCACCGATAAACTCATCTTT. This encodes CACDTLEAGEGTDKLIF.

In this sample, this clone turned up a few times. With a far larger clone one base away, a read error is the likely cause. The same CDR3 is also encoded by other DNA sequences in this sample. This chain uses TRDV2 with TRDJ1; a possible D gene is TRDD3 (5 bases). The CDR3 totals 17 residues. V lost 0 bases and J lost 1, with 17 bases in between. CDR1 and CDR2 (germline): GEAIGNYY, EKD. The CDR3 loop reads CACDTLEAGEGTDKLIF. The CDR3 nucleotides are TGTGCCTGTGACACCTTGGAGGCCGGGGAAGGCACCGATAAACTCATCTTT.

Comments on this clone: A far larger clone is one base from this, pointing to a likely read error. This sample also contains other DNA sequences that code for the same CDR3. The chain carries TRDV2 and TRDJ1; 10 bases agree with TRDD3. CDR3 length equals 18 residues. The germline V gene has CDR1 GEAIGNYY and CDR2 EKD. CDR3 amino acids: CACDLLGDQPGYTDKLIF. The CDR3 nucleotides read TGTGCATGTGACCTACTGGGGGATCAACCCGGGTACACCGATAAACTCATCTTT.

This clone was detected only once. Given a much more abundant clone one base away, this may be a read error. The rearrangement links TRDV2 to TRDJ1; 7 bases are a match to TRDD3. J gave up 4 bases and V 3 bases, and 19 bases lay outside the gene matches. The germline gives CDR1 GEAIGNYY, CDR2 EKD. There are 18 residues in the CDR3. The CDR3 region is CACDSLFSGGDKDDKLIF. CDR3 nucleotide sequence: TGTGCCTGTGACTCCCTCTTTTCAGGAGGGGATAAGGACGATAAACTCATCTTT.

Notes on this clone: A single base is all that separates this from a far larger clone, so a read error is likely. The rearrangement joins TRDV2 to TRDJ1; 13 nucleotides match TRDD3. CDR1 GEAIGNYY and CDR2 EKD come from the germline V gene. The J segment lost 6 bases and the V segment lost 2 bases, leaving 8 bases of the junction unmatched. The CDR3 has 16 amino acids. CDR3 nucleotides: TGTGCCTGTGACATACTGGGGGATACGCGGACCAATAAACTCATCTTT. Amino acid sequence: CACDILGDTRTNKLIF.

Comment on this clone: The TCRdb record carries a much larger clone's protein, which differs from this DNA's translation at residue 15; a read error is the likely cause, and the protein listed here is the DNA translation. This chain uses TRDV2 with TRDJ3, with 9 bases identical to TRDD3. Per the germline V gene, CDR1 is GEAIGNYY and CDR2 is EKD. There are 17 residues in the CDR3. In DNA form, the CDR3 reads TGTGCCTGTGACCCTACTGGGGGAACCTGGGACACCCGACAGGTGTTTTTC. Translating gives CACDPTGGTWDTRQVFF.

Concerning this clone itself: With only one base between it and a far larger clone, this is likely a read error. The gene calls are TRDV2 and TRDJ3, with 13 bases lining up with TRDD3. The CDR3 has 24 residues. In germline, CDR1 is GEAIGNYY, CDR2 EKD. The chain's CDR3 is CACNTGFGSALGDTRSWDTRQMFF. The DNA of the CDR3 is TGTGCCTGTAACACCGGTTTTGGGAGCGCACTGGGGGATACGCGAAGCTGGGACACCCGACAGATGTTTTTC.

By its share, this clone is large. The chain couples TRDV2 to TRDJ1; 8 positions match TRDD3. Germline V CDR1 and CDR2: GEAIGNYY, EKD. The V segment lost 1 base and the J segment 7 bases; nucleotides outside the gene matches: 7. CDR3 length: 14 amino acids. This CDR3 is CACDTVGDSTKLIF. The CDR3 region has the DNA TGTGCCTGTGACACGGTGGGGGATTCTACTAAACTCATCTTT.

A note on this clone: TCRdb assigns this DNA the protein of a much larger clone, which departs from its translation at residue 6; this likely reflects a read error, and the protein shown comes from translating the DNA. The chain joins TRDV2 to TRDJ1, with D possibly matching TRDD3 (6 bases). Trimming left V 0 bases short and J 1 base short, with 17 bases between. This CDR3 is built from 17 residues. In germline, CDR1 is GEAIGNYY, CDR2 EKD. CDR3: CACDTWEAGEGTDKLIF. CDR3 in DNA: TGTGCCTGTGACACCTGGGAGGCTGGGGAAGGCACCGATAAACTCATCTTT.

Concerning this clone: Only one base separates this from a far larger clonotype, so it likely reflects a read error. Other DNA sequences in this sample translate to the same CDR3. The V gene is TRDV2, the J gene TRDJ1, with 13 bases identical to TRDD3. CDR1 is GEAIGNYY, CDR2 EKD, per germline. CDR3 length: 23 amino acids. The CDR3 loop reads CACDTAGYWGIRGSGGDGDKLIF. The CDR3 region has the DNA TGTGCATGTGACACCGCCGGGTACTGGGGGATACGAGGATCTGGGGGCGATGGCGATAAACTCATCTTT.